Following are 5 T cell receptor beta chains from one sample sequenced in a study of cytomegalovirus exposure and HLA in healthy donors. Primers included in the PCR were 60 Vbeta and 13 Jbeta primers. Only in-frame clones appear in the TCRdb table, and some are missing; sequencing was by immunoSEQ multiplex PCR. Of 150,000 to 200,000 clones in the sample, roughly 84% were seen once. The sample comprised PBMCs. These receptor sequences come from a girl under three years old in good health and CMV-seronegative.

The chain combines TRBV30 with TRBJ2-5; D is perhaps TRBD1 (6 bases). Germline CDR1 is GTSNPN and CDR2 is SVGIG (reference sequence). V shed 0 bases and J shed 5 bases, with 10 bases lying between them. This CDR3 contains 13 residues. Here the CDR3 DNA reads TGTGCCTGGAGTGTACAGGGACCTGAGACCCAGTACTTC. Translating gives CAWSVQGPETQYF.

This clone appeared once. V and J are TRBV4-1 and TRBJ2-7; 9 positions agree with TRBD2. CDR1 is MGHRA and CDR2 is YSYEKL in the germline V gene. This CDR3 comprises 16 residues. V lost 0 bases and J lost 6; bases outside the gene matches: 9. CDR3 amino acids: CASSQEATSGFLEQYF. The CDR3 coding sequence is TGCGCCAGCAGCCAAGAAGCGACTAGCGGCTTTCTCGAGCAGTACTTC.

This clone has just a few counts. The J gene is TRBJ1-2, the V gene TRBV19; a weak D match, TRBD1 (6 bases). The CDR3 covers 12 residues. Germline assignment: CDR1 LNHDA and CDR2 SQIVND (reference sequence). V shed 6 bases and J shed 8 bases, with 13 bases lying between them. CDR3 in amino acids: CASRGAQAGYTF. The CDR3, as DNA: TGTGCCAGTAGGGGGGCGCAAGCAGGCTACACCTTC.

This rearrangement joins TRBV30 to TRBJ2-6, with 7 bases aligning to TRBD2. The CDR3 spans 16 residues. Germline lookup yields CDR1 GTSNPN and CDR2 SVGIG (reference sequence). The trim removed 8 bases at V and 1 base at J, leaving 11 bases unmatched. The CDR3 region is CAATAGGSSGANVLTF. CDR3 sequence (DNA): TGTGCCGCAACTGCCGGGGGGAGTTCTGGGGCCAACGTCCTGACTTTC.

This clone came up once. The rearrangement joins TRBV5-1 to TRBJ2-7; a weak D match, TRBD2 (5 bases). V was trimmed by 1 base and J by 3 bases, leaving 11 bases between them. The CDR3 runs 14 residues. The germline V gene encodes CDR1 SGHRS and CDR2 YFSETQ. CDR3 residues: CASSLQVGSYEQYF. DNA for the CDR3: TGCGCCAGCAGCTTGCAGGTAGGGAGCTACGAGCAGTACTTC. The entire variable domain, with the rest obtained from reference TRBV5-1 and TRBJ2-7, is as follows: KAGVTQTPRYLIKTRGQQVTLSCSPISGHRSVSWYQQTPGQGLQFLFEYFSETQRNKGNFPGRFSGRQFSNSRSEMNVSTLELGDSALYLCASSLQVGSYEQYFGPGTRLTVT.